A single sample gave rise to the 18 T cell receptor beta chains below, sequenced in a study of spatial heterogeneity in lung cancer. Specified time point: sample taken at primary tumor resection. Via MiXCR, TCRdb re-called the 5' RACE reads, giving one row per CDR3 protein. This sample has about 23,000 distinct CDR3 sequences, with 4% to 5% found just once. The starting material was PBMCs, obtained at surgery. The receptors originated from a male donor with early-stage non-small cell lung cancer.

Many counts were recorded for this clonotype. The chain is built from TRBV7-3 and TRBJ2-6; D uncertain. Deletions cut 6 bases from V and 1 base from J, with 7 bases between. Per the germline V gene, CDR1 is SGHTA and CDR2 is FQGTGA. The CDR3 has 14 amino acids. The DNA of the CDR3 is TGTGCCAGCAGTTCTAGTTCTGGGGCCAACGTCCTGACTTTC. It codes for CASSSSSGANVLTF.

This clonotype was counted at least ten times. V gene TRBV7-9 combines with J gene TRBJ2-1; no reliable D call. The ends were cut back, 4 bases at V and 3 bases at J, with 16 bases in the middle. The V gene's germline CDR1 is SEHNR and CDR2 FQNEAQ (reference sequence). The CDR3 runs 16 residues. CDR3 in amino acids: CASSSAPRDVYNEQFF. The CDR3 DNA reads TGTGCCAGCAGCTCAGCACCCCGAGACGTCTACAATGAGCAGTTCTTC.

The V and J genes are TRBV20-1 and TRBJ1-5, with D possibly matching TRBD1 (6 bases). The CDR3 spans 15 residues. V was pared by 0 bases and J by 5 bases, with 14 bases between. Germline values: CDR1 DFQATT, CDR2 SNEGSKA (reference sequence). The CDR3 DNA follows: TGCAGTGCTAGAGATTCCCTGCGGGGGCATCAGCCCCAGCATTTT. Amino acid sequence: CSARDSLRGHQPQHF.

The table lists this clonotype with many counts. The V call is TRBV12-3 or TRBV12-4, the J call TRBJ2-2; D uncertain. V gave up 7 bases and J gave up 6 bases, with 15 bases separating them. The CDR3 is 14 amino acids. The CDR3 loop reads CASIMELTAGELFF. In DNA, the CDR3 is TGTGCCAGCATCATGGAGCTTACGGCCGGGGAGCTGTTTTTT.

There are many counts of this clonotype. The CDR3 coding sequence is TGCAGTGCTAGAAACCCGGGACAGCTCTCTGGGGCCAACGTCCTGACTTTC. Its protein product is CSARNPGQLSGANVLTF. This chain connects TRBV20-1 to TRBJ2-6; the match to TRBD1 covers 7 bases. The germline V gene encodes CDR1 DFQATT and CDR2 SNEGSKA (reference sequence). With V trimmed by 2 bases and J by 0 bases, 7 bases remained unmatched. This CDR3 contains 17 residues.

This clonotype was counted many times. The gene calls are TRBV24-1 and TRBJ1-2; D may be TRBD1 (6 bases). CDR1 is KGHDR and CDR2 is SFDVKD in the germline V gene. V was clipped by 4 bases and J by 8 bases, with 19 bases between them. The CDR3 sequence is 15 residues long. CDR3 residues: CATSDRITGRGGYTF. CDR3 bases: TGTGCCACCAGTGACCGCATTACAGGGAGAGGGGGCTACACCTTC.

This clonotype was picked up many times. The genes are TRBV5-1 and TRBJ1-2; 9 bases align to TRBD1. The CDR3 covers 14 residues. CDR1 is SGHRS, CDR2 YFSETQ, per germline. V shed 4 bases and J 7 bases; nucleotides not matched to a gene: 8. For the CDR3, the DNA is TGCGCCAGCAGCAACGACAGGGGGGTCTCTGGCTACACCTTC. Protein sequence: CASSNDRGVSGYTF.

Of note for this clonotype: This may be a read error: a much more frequent sequence differs by one nucleotide. The V call is TRBV30, the J call TRBJ2-3; no definite D call. Germline values: CDR1 GTSNPN, CDR2 SVGIG (reference sequence). The CDR3 length is 12 residues. V was shortened by 4 bases and J by 4 bases, with 9 bases between the two germline ends. The CDR3 is CAWTPRSDTQYF. CDR3 bases: TGTGCCTGGACCCCTAGGTCAGATACGCAGTATTTT. Supplemented by reference TRBV30 and TRBJ2-3, the full variable domain reads SQTIHQWPATLVQPVGSPLSLECTVEGTSNPNLYWYRQAAGRGLQLLFYSVGIGQISSEVPQNLSASRPQDRQFILSSKKLLLSDSGFYLCAWTPRSDTQYFGPGTRLTVL.

In its sample, this clonotype was seen many times. V gene TRBV7-2 combines with J gene TRBJ1-1, with D tentatively TRBD1 (5 bases). The CDR3 has 15 residues. Germline lookup yields CDR1 SGHTA and CDR2 FQGNSA. Trimming cost V 5 bases and J 1 base, with 14 bases left between them. The CDR3 protein is CASSPRGQKNTEAFF. CDR3 nucleotide sequence: TGTGCCAGCAGCCCGAGGGGCCAAAAGAACACTGAAGCTTTCTTT.

This clonotype has a count of ten or more. V is TRBV20-1 and J is TRBJ2-5, with D possibly being TRBD2 (6 bases). Germline V gene lookup returns CDR1 DFQATT and CDR2 SNEGSKA (reference sequence). This CDR3 has 15 amino acids. Trimming removed 5 bases at V and 1 base at J, with 17 bases between. CDR3 in amino acids: CSASIATGVQETQYF. The CDR3 DNA is TGCAGTGCTTCTATAGCTACGGGAGTCCAAGAGACCCAGTACTTC.

This clonotype was observed at least ten times. This sequence joins TRBV5-4 and TRBJ2-7, with D perhaps matching TRBD1 (5 bases). The CDR3 covers 12 residues. Per germline, CDR1 SGHNT and CDR2 YYREEE (reference sequence). Trimming took off 2 bases at V and 5 bases at J, with 8 bases between the two ends. The CDR3 bases are TGTGCCAGCAGCTTAACAGGTAACGAGCAGTACTTC. Protein: CASSLTGNEQYF.

This clonotype was found many times. The chain combines TRBV9 with TRBJ2-5; no reliable D call. In germline, CDR1 is SGDLS, CDR2 YYNGEE. The CDR3 has 16 amino acids. With 0 bases removed from V and 1 base from J, the gap between germline ends came to 13 bases. DNA for the CDR3: TGTGCCAGCAGCGTAGAAGATTTAAAGGGCCAAGAGACCCAGTACTTC. This gives the protein CASSVEDLKGQETQYF. Looking up the rest from reference TRBV9 and TRBJ2-5 gives the full variable domain: DSGVTQTPKHLITATGQRVTLRCSPRSGDLSVYWYQQSLDQGLQFLIQYYNGEERAKGNILERFSAQQFPDLHSELNLSSLELGDSALYFCASSVEDLKGQETQYFGPGTRLLVL.

This clonotype has at least ten counts. This sequence joins TRBV19 and TRBJ2-1, with D possibly being TRBD2 (5 bases). The CDR3 runs to 13 residues. With 2 bases removed from V and 7 bases from J, the gap between germline ends came to 9 bases. Per the germline V gene, CDR1 is LNHDA and CDR2 is SQIVND (reference sequence). In nucleotides, the CDR3 is TGTGCCAGTAGTATAAAGGGAGAGAATGAGCAGTTCTTC. This codes for CASSIKGENEQFF.

This clonotype was recorded at least ten times. This rearrangement joins TRBV7-2 to TRBJ1-4; D uncertain. The CDR3 consists of 14 residues. Per the germline V gene, CDR1 is SGHTA and CDR2 is FQGNSA. Trimming cost V 0 bases and J 8 bases, with 10 bases left between them. Written as DNA, the CDR3 is TGTGCCAGCAGCTTAGCGAGGGTAGGGGAAAAACTGTTTTTT. Translation: CASSLARVGEKLFF. Looking up the rest from reference TRBV7-2 and TRBJ1-4 gives the full variable domain: GAGVSQSPSNKVTEKGKDVELRCDPISGHTALYWYRQSLGQGLEFLIYFQGNSAPDKSGLPSDRFSAERTGGSVSTLTIQRTQQEDSAVYLCASSLARVGEKLFFGSGTQLSVL.

This clonotype was counted many times. The chain carries TRBV28 and TRBJ1-5; D remains unclear. The CDR3 runs 14 residues. Trimming left V 10 bases short and J 1 base short, with 14 bases between. Germline loops: CDR1 MDHEN, CDR2 SYDVKM. CDR3 sequence (DNA): TGTGCCAACGGGCGGGCGGGCAGCAATCAGCCCCAGCATTTT. Its translation is CANGRAGSNQPQHF.

This clonotype has ten or more counts. V is TRBV5-1 and J is TRBJ1-2; weak D call: TRBD1 (6 bases). Germline V gene data show CDR1 as SGHRS and CDR2 as YFSETQ. V was shortened by 5 bases and J by 1 base, with 18 bases between the two germline ends. This CDR3 region has 16 residues. CDR3 DNA: TGCGCCAGCAGATCGGCCTACGGGGGCGGTAACTATGGCTACACCTTC. Protein product: CASRSAYGGGNYGYTF.

This clonotype has ten or more counts. V is TRBV7-3 and J is TRBJ2-5; tentative D call: TRBD1 (6 bases). In germline, CDR1 is SGHTA, CDR2 FQGTGA. The length of the CDR3 is 14 residues. V was clipped by 2 bases and J by 2 bases, with 9 bases between them. CDR3 region: CASSLGGQQETQYF. For the CDR3, the DNA is TGTGCCAGCAGCTTAGGAGGACAGCAAGAGACCCAGTACTTC.

This clonotype was counted ten times or more. The chain joins TRBV9 to TRBJ1-1, with 8 bases fitting TRBD1. The CDR3 has 15 amino acids. Germline V CDR1 and CDR2: SGDLS, YYNGEE. J gave up 12 bases and V 0 bases, and 13 bases lay outside the gene matches. The CDR3: CASSVVGAGQGLPFF. DNA for the CDR3: TGTGCCAGCAGCGTAGTGGGGGCAGGACAGGGATTGCCTTTCTTT.